This TCR beta chain was captured by sequencing in a study of T-cell reconstitution after alpha-beta-depleted transplantation in children. Germline values: CDR1 SEHNR, CDR2 FQNEAQ (reference sequence). The CDR3 loop spans 13 amino acids. Trimming took 8 bases from V and 5 from J; bases not matched to a gene: 5. Unique molecular identifiers were incorporated into the prepared TCRbeta library. TCRdb redid the calling of the PCR reads with MiXCR, one entry per CDR3 protein. The sample consists of some 590,000 distinct CDR3 sequences, roughly a tenth of them appearing once. The specimen comprised PBMCs from the stem cell graft donor, sampled from the stem cell graft. This chain uses TRBV7-9 with TRBJ2-5; 10 nucleotides align to TRBD2. The receptor was isolated from a human donor who donated a stem cell graft to a child with acute myeloid leukemia. CDR3 bases: TGTGCCAGCCGTGGACTAGCGGTTGAGACCCAGTACTTC. This sequence encodes CASRGLAVETQYF.